This record looks at one T cell receptor beta chain sequence and its context. With 7 bases clipped from V and 5 bases from J, the junction kept 6 bases outside the gene matches. CDR1 is SGHTA and CDR2 is FQGTGA in the germline V gene. There are 14 residues in the CDR3. The data were taken from a study of blood T cell repertoires in COVID-19. Repertoires were generated with immunoSEQ multiplex PCR, while TCRdb's copy carries only in-frame clones and drops some. The profile covers hundreds of thousands of clones, with about 82% appearing a single time and approximately 5.1% taken by the ten largest. Sequenced sample: peripheral blood. The clonotype originates from a man in his fifties or sixties with COVID-19, enrolled during active disease. The rearrangement joins TRBV7-3 to TRBJ2-2; 8 bases fit TRBD2. In DNA, the CDR3 is TGTGCCAGCACCCTCGGGGGGGAAACCGGGGAGCTGTTTTTT. Its protein product is CASTLGGETGELFF.